This record concerns one T cell receptor (beta chain) sequence. This record comes from a study of blood T cells in healthy people across ages. CDR1 SGHAT and CDR2 FQNNGV come from the germline V gene. The V end lost 5 bases, the J end lost 12 bases, and 20 bases lay between the germline ends. CDR3 size: 14 residues. A second PCR, run for roughly 7 to 12 cycles, used a sample-barcoded 5' primer plus a J-beta primer mix. Each CDR3 protein gets one entry after TCRdb re-called the 5' RACE reads with MiXCR. The sample holds some 1.8 million distinct CDR3 sequences, about two fifths seen once. Material: blood. The chain employs TRBV11-2 and TRBJ2-1; unclear D gene. This clonotype originated in a human donor in good health. Here the CDR3 reads CASSLSVSTQSQFF. The CDR3 region has the DNA TGTGCCAGCAGCCTCTCTGTATCCACTCAATCGCAGTTCTTC. Drawing the rest from reference TRBV11-2 and TRBJ2-1, the complete variable domain is EAGVAQSPRYKIIEKRQSVAFWCNPISGHATLYWYQQILGQGPKLLIQFQNNGVVDDSQLPKDRFSAERLKGVDSTLKIQPAKLEDSAVYLCASSLSVSTQSQFFGPGTRLTVL.